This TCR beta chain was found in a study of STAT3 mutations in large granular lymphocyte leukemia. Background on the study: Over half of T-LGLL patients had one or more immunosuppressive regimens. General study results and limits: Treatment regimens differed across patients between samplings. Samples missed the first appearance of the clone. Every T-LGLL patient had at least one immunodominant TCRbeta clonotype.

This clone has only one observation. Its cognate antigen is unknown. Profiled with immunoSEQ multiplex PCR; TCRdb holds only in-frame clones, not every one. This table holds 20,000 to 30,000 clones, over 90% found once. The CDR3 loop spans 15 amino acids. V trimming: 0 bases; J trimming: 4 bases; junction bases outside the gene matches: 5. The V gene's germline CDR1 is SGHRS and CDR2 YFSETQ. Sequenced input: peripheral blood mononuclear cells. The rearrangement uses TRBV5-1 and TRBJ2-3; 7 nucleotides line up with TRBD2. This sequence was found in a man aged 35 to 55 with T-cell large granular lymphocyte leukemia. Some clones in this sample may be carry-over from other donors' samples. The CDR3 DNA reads TGCGCCAGCAGCTTGGGTCTAGCGGTCTCAGATACGCAGTATTTT. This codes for CASSLGLAVSDTQYF.